Shown below are 3 T cell receptor beta chains from a single sample sequenced in a study of T-cell reconstitution after alpha-beta-depleted transplantation in children. Preparation of the TCRbeta library was carried out with unique molecular identifiers. TCRdb re-derived calls from the PCR reads in MiXCR, one entry per CDR3 protein. This table holds about 460,000 distinct CDR3 sequences, under 15% found once. Source: PBMCs from the stem cell graft donor, taken from the stem cell graft. The source of these receptors is a human donor who donated a stem cell graft to a child with combined immunodeficiency.

This clonotype was seen a few times. This sequence joins TRBV6-2 or TRBV6-3 and TRBJ2-2; 8 bases map to TRBD2. The CDR3 has 16 residues. The germline V gene encodes CDR1 MNHEY and CDR2 SVGEGT. V was pared by 5 bases and J by 5 bases, with 10 bases of the junction left unmatched. The DNA for the CDR3 is TGTGCCAGCAGTGACCTCGGACTAGCAGGGACCGGGGAGCTGTTTTTT. This encodes CASSDLGLAGTGELFF.

There are a few counts of this clonotype. The chain links TRBV28 to TRBJ2-1; D possibly corresponds to TRBD2 (5 bases). Germline CDR1 and CDR2: MDHEN and SYDVKM. The CDR3 loop spans 16 amino acids. Trimming removed 7 bases at V and 6 bases at J, with 22 bases between. The CDR3 here is CASTPLGEGVGNEQFF. The CDR3 bases are TGTGCCAGCACCCCCCTGGGCGAGGGAGTTGGCAATGAGCAGTTCTTC.

The gene calls are TRBV12-3 or TRBV12-4 and TRBJ1-1; D ambiguous. Between the trimmed V and J ends, which lost 6 bases and 1 base, there was a span of 12 bases. The CDR3 runs 14 residues. The CDR3 nucleotides are TGTGCCAGCAGCCGACACCTCCAGAACACTGAAGCTTTCTTT. Translation: CASSRHLQNTEAFF.